Following are 27 T cell receptor beta chains from one sample sequenced in a study of monozygotic twins with inflammatory bowel disease. TCRdb re-analyzed the 5' RACE reads; it lists each CDR3 protein once, without DNA. The listing records some 160,000 distinct CDR3 sequences. The material sequenced was blood. Receptors originate from a human donor with ulcerative colitis or Crohn's disease, or a healthy co-twin of an affected twin (not recorded which).

This chain connects TRBV5-1 to TRBJ2-7; TCRdb's D call, TRBD1, is unchecked because there is no DNA. Per germline, CDR1 SGHRS and CDR2 YFSETQ. The CDR3 has 17 amino acids. The CDR3 region is CASSLEVRAGETYEQYF.

V gene TRBV4-3 combines with J gene TRBJ2-7; TCRdb picks TRBD2, but there is no DNA to check that call. The CDR3 is 13 amino acids. Germline V gives CDR1 LGHNA, CDR2 YSLEER. The CDR3 reads CASSQVVDYEQYF.

This chain links TRBV20-1 with TRBJ2-1; the TRBD1 assignment by TCRdb is unverifiable without DNA. Germline V gene data show CDR1 as DFQATT and CDR2 as SNEGSKA (reference sequence). The CDR3 covers 16 residues. The CDR3 loop is CSARDTARGPYNEQFF.

This chain joins TRBV20-1 and TRBJ1-5; checking the TCRdb D call of TRBD1 is not possible without DNA. CDR3 length: 12 amino acids. The germline V gene has CDR1 DFQATT and CDR2 SNEGSKA (reference sequence). This CDR3 is CSARIGGQPQHF.

The rearrangement joins TRBV12-3 or TRBV12-4 to TRBJ1-3; TCRdb indicates TRBD1, and absent DNA this call remains unverified. This CDR3 region has 16 residues. The CDR3 region is CASRQRDRVEGNTIYF.

The CDR3: CSAREERGPTYNEQFF. The chain recombines TRBV20-1 with TRBJ2-1; no DNA is available, so the TRBD1 call from TCRdb remains unchecked. CDR1 and CDR2 (germline): DFQATT, SNEGSKA (reference sequence). The CDR3 covers 16 residues.

The J gene is TRBJ1-2, the V gene TRBV12-3 or TRBV12-4. CDR3 length equals 11 residues. CDR3 in amino acids: CASSLGASYTF.

The genes are TRBV12-3 or TRBV12-4 and TRBJ2-7; checking the TCRdb D call of TRBD2 is not possible without DNA. The CDR3 has 14 residues. The CDR3 sequence is CASSSFSGANEQYF.

This chain uses TRBV6-1 with TRBJ1-5. In germline, CDR1 is MNHNS, CDR2 SASEGT. The CDR3 consists of 13 residues. The CDR3 region is CASRLTLYQPQHF.

The chain uses TRBV13 and TRBJ2-3; TCRdb picks TRBD2, but there is no DNA to check that call. The CDR3 totals 15 residues. In germline, CDR1 is PRHDT, CDR2 FYEKMQ (reference sequence). The CDR3: CASSALAGGIDTQYF.

The chain employs TRBV15 and TRBJ1-5. CDR1 LNHNV and CDR2 YYDKDF come from the germline V gene (reference sequence). The CDR3 loop spans 15 amino acids. CDR3 sequence: CATSRDGPRGQPQHF. The entire variable domain, with the rest obtained from reference TRBV15 and TRBJ1-5, is as follows: DAMVIQNPRYQVTQFGKPVTLSCSQTLNHNVMYWYQQKSSQAPKLLFHYYDKDFNNEADTPDNFQSRRPNTSFCFLDIRSPGLGDTAMYLCATSRDGPRGQPQHFGDGTRLSIL.

The rearrangement joins TRBV7-2 to TRBJ1-2; TCRdb selects TRBD1, and the lack of DNA leaves this call unchecked. This CDR3 comprises 16 residues. Germline V CDR1 and CDR2: SGHTA, FQGNSA. CDR3 in amino acids: CASSLGPDSVYYGYTF.

The gene calls are TRBV11-2 and TRBJ2-3; there is no DNA to check the TCRdb D call of TRBD1. CDR3 length: 15 residues. Germline V gene data show CDR1 as SGHAT and CDR2 as FQNNGV. The CDR3 loop is CVSTRWGQGTDTQYF.

The V call is TRBV4-3, the J call TRBJ2-3. The germline V gene has CDR1 LGHNA and CDR2 YSLEER. The length of the CDR3 is 16 residues. Here the CDR3 reads CASSQDIGTNTDTQYF.

J is TRBJ2-7 and V is TRBV6-2 or TRBV6-3; TCRdb names TRBD2, which stays unverified in the absence of DNA. The germline V gene has CDR1 MNHEY and CDR2 SVGEGT. The CDR3 consists of 15 residues. CDR3 sequence reads: CASKRTSGSKYEQYF.

The V call is TRBV5-1, the J call TRBJ1-2; with no DNA, the TCRdb D assignment of TRBD1 cannot be verified. CDR3 length: 15 amino acids. Germline V gene lookup returns CDR1 SGHRS and CDR2 YFSETQ. The CDR3 spells CASKPGQGLYGGYTF.

The chain couples TRBV28 to TRBJ2-5. Looked up from germline, CDR1 is MDHEN and CDR2 is SYDVKM. The CDR3 loop spans 15 amino acids. The CDR3 protein is CASSHVVGVPGTQYF.

This chain connects TRBV12-3 or TRBV12-4 to TRBJ1-5. The CDR3 totals 12 residues. The CDR3: CASSLAGLAQHF.

The rearrangement joins TRBV20-1 to TRBJ1-2; TCRdb's D gene call, TRBD1, goes unchecked for lack of DNA. Germline CDR1 is DFQATT and CDR2 is SNEGSKA (reference sequence). The CDR3 runs 11 residues. CDR3 sequence: CSARQGVGYTF.

The J gene is TRBJ1-3, the V gene TRBV3-1; TCRdb designates TRBD1, a call that cannot be tested without DNA. The CDR3 covers 18 residues. Looked up from germline, CDR1 is LGHDT and CDR2 is YNNKEL (reference sequence). Here the CDR3 reads CASSQVLGGGSSGNTIYF. The entire variable domain, with the rest obtained from reference TRBV3-1 and TRBJ1-3, is as follows: DTAVSQTPKYLVTQMGNDKSIKCEQNLGHDTMYWYKQDSKKFLKIMFSYNNKELIINETVPNRFSPKSPDKAHLNLHINSLELGDSAVYFCASSQVLGGGSSGNTIYFGEGSWLTVV.

CDR3 residues: CSARLYGRSHEQYF. J is TRBJ2-7 and V is TRBV20-1. The CDR3 has 14 residues. The V gene's germline CDR1 is DFQATT and CDR2 SNEGSKA (reference sequence).

The rearrangement uses TRBV30 and TRBJ2-3; checking the TCRdb D call of TRBD2 is not possible without DNA. Germline V lookup: CDR1 GTSNPN, CDR2 SVGIG (reference sequence). The CDR3 extends over 12 amino acids. This chain's CDR3 is CACWAVGDTQYF.

This chain joins TRBV27 and TRBJ1-5. The CDR3 has 11 residues. The germline CDR1 and CDR2 sequences are MNHEY and SMNVEV (reference sequence). The CDR3 protein is CASGEVMAQHF.

J is TRBJ2-5 and V is TRBV20-1; the TCRdb D gene call, TRBD1, has no DNA to confirm it. The CDR3 has 14 residues. Per germline, CDR1 DFQATT and CDR2 SNEGSKA (reference sequence). The CDR3 reads CSARSGEVPETQYF.

J is TRBJ2-2 and V is TRBV12-3 or TRBV12-4; with no DNA, the TCRdb D assignment of TRBD1 cannot be verified. This CDR3 spans 16 amino acids. This chain's CDR3 is CASMLGQVDLTGELFF.

The J gene is TRBJ2-7, the V gene TRBV5-1. Germline lookup yields CDR1 SGHRS and CDR2 YFSETQ. The CDR3 consists of 15 residues. This chain's CDR3 is CASSLGRGDLYEQYF.

V gene TRBV7-2 combines with J gene TRBJ2-2; TCRdb reports TRBD1, a call that lacks DNA to check it against. From germline, CDR1 is SGHTA and CDR2 FQGNSA. This CDR3 contains 17 residues. The CDR3 is CASSLVPRALGTGELFF.